The 8 T cell receptor beta chains listed next were all sequenced from one sample in a study of T cells in Graves' hyperthyroidism and ophthalmopathy. It was RNA transcripts that yielded the amplified TCR beta CDR3 regions. The TCR CDR3 first-round RT-PCR relied on the HTBI primer set. TCRdb reprocessed the multiplex PCR reads with MiXCR, giving one entry per CDR3 protein. The repertoire has over 700,000 distinct CDR3 sequences, 35% to 40% of them found once; the top ten carry 8.9%. The specimen sequenced was blood. The receptors were sampled from a man between 18 and 35 years old with Graves' hyperthyroidism.

This clonotype has a count of ten or more. This chain joins TRBV2 and TRBJ1-5, with D tentatively TRBD1 (6 bases). The CDR3 has 13 residues. CDR1 and CDR2 from the germline V gene are SNHLY and FYNNEI. V was pared by 5 bases and J by 3 bases, with 8 bases between. The CDR3 loop is CASSWDNNQPQHF. Here the CDR3 DNA reads TGTGCCAGCAGTTGGGACAACAATCAGCCCCAGCATTTT.

This sequence joins TRBV29-1 and TRBJ1-2; 8 nucleotides agree with TRBD1. The V segment lost 8 bases and the J segment 8 bases; nucleotides outside the gene matches: 10. This CDR3 is built from 12 residues. Per the germline V gene, CDR1 is SQVTM and CDR2 is ANQGSEA. In DNA, the CDR3 is TGCAGCAGTTACGAGGGGACAGGAGGCTACACCTTC. Translated, it gives CSSYEGTGGYTF.

This clonotype was detected many times. J is TRBJ1-1 and V is TRBV29-1; D unresolved. Trimming shortened V by 8 bases and J by 10 bases, and 14 bases separated the two germline ends. Germline V gene sequence: CDR1 SQVTM, CDR2 ANQGSEA. The CDR3 totals 10 residues. The CDR3 DNA reads as TGCAGCATTGTCCAGGCGGCAGCTTTCTTT. This gives the protein CSIVQAAAFF.

This clonotype has only a few counts. The chain is built from TRBV20-1 and TRBJ1-1; maybe TRBD1 (5 bases). CDR1 and CDR2 (germline): DFQATT, SNEGSKA (reference sequence). V was trimmed by 6 bases and J by 3 bases, leaving 14 bases between them. CDR3 length: 13 residues. CDR3 amino acids: CSAVGRDHTEAFF. The CDR3 bases are TGCAGTGCCGTCGGTAGGGACCACACTGAAGCTTTCTTT.

This chain connects TRBV7-2 to TRBJ2-5, with D perhaps being TRBD1 or TRBD2 (5 bases each). V was cut by 5 bases and J by 0 bases, with 25 bases left in between. Looked up from germline, CDR1 is SGHTA and CDR2 is FQGNSA. CDR3 length: 19 residues. The CDR3 nucleotides read TGTGCCAGCAGCCCACCCGGGATAGGGGTCACTGGCTACCAAGAGACCCAGTACTTC. Amino acid sequence: CASSPPGIGVTGYQETQYF. The whole variable domain, remainder taken from reference TRBV7-2 and TRBJ2-5, is GAGVSQSPSNKVTEKGKDVELRCDPISGHTALYWYRQSLGQGLEFLIYFQGNSAPDKSGLPSDRFSAERTGGSVSTLTIQRTQQEDSAVYLCASSPPGIGVTGYQETQYFGPGTRLLVL.

V usage is TRBV10-3 and J usage is TRBJ1-4, with D unclear. Trimming shortened V by 10 bases and J by 8 bases, and 8 bases separated the two germline ends. CDR1 ENHRY and CDR2 SYGVKD come from the germline V gene. This CDR3 is built from 10 residues. The CDR3 here is CATHGEKLFF. The CDR3 DNA reads TGTGCCACCCATGGCGAAAAACTGTTTTTT.

The gene calls are TRBV20-1 and TRBJ2-2; 9 nucleotides line up with TRBD2. The germline V gene has CDR1 DFQATT and CDR2 SNEGSKA (reference sequence). CDR3 length equals 16 residues. V shed 4 bases and J 0 bases; nucleotides not matched to a gene: 6. The CDR3 sequence: CSAKVAGVTNTGELFF. The CDR3 nucleotides are TGCAGTGCTAAAGTAGCGGGAGTGACGAACACCGGGGAGCTGTTTTTT.

This clonotype was detected a few times. The V call is TRBV12-3 or TRBV12-4, the J call TRBJ2-7, with D hard to call. Trimming left V 4 bases short and J 7 bases short, with 11 bases between. This CDR3 is 12 amino acids long. This CDR3 is CASSSAGEEQYF. The CDR3 DNA reads TGTGCCAGCAGTTCAGCAGGTGAGGAGCAGTACTTC.